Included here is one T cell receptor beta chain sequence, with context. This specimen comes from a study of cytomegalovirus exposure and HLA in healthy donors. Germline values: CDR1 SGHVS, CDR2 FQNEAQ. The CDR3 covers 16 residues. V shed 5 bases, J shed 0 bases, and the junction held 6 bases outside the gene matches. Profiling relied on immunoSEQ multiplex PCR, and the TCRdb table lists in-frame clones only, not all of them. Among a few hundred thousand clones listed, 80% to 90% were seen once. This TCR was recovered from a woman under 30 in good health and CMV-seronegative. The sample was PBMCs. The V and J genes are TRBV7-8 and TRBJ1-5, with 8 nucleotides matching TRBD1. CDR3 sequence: CASSARTGYSNQPQHF. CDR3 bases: TGTGCCAGCAGCGCGAGGACAGGGTATAGCAATCAGCCCCAGCATTTT.